The entry below gives a single T cell receptor beta chain sequence along with its context. The sample comes from a study of response to subunit inactivated influenza vaccine. Trimming removed 0 bases at V and 6 bases at J, with 19 bases between. CDR3 size: 16 residues. From germline, CDR1 is SGHRS and CDR2 YFSETQ. TCRdb called the RT-PCR reads again in MiXCR, with one record for every CDR3 protein. The repertoire holds about 540,000 distinct CDR3 sequences, with around 21% as singletons. Another study also made use of these data, one on T cells expressing NK-cell markers. This second report adds: 5'RACE template switching with UMIs generated TCR beta cDNA. Restriction of the sorted population to alpha-beta TCR T cells was achieved in several experiments with an anti-gamma-delta TCR antibody. Five to seven of the donors carried dominant NKG2C+ clonotypes that took up roughly 1.0-7.0% of their CD8+ T cells. A few donors' CD3+CD56-NKG2C+ cells were dominated by the same clonotypes.

The receptor was derived from a man in his fifties or sixties who received an inactivated influenza vaccine. The chain links TRBV5-1 to TRBJ2-7; D might be TRBD1 or TRBD2, each matching 5 bases. The sequenced sample was CD4+ T cells sorted from PBMCs, obtained 11 to 12 days after vaccination. The CDR3 loop reads CASSLEARVLAAEQYF. The CDR3 region has the DNA TGCGCCAGCAGCTTGGAGGCCAGGGTCCTAGCTGCCGAGCAGTACTTC. The full variable domain, completed using reference TRBV5-1 and TRBJ2-7, is KAGVTQTPRYLIKTRGQQVTLSCSPISGHRSVSWYQQTPGQGLQFLFEYFSETQRNKGNFPGRFSGRQFSNSRSEMNVSTLELGDSALYLCASSLEARVLAAEQYFGPGTRLTVT.